This TCR beta chain was sequenced for a study of T-cell reconstitution after alpha-beta-depleted transplantation in children. Germline V gene lookup returns CDR1 DFQATT and CDR2 SNEGSKA (reference sequence). There are 13 residues in the CDR3. Trimming left V 2 bases short and J 3 bases short, with 9 bases between. Library preparation (for TCRbeta) was performed with unique molecular identifiers. TCRdb analysed the PCR reads with MiXCR anew, one entry per CDR3 protein. The sample has 75,000 to 90,000 distinct CDR3 sequences, roughly 15% seen once. This clonotype was found a few times. The TCR comes from a male patient between 2 and 10 years old who had a stem cell transplant for acute lymphoblastic leukemia, so the T cells may come from the graft donor. The chain joins TRBV20-1 to TRBJ2-3; D gene unclear. Here the sequenced sample was PBMCs, mostly from graft donor cells, taken 180 days after TCRalphabeta/CD19-depleted stem cell transplant. The CDR3 loop reads CSARTTGTDTQYF. DNA of the CDR3: TGCAGTGCTAGAACTACCGGGACAGATACGCAGTATTTT.